What follows are 16 T cell receptor beta chains derived from one specimen sequenced in a study of graft-versus-host responses after intestinal transplantation. Profiled with immunoSEQ multiplex PCR; TCRdb holds only in-frame clones, not every one. There are some 130,000 clones in the sample; approximately 95% occur only once, and more than 2.5% lies in the top ten. No antigens are known for them. This material consisted of unstimulated CD8+ T cells sorted from spleen or lymph node cells, taken before intestinal transplant. Every receptor here comes from a human donor who received an intestinal transplant.

The CDR3 here is CASSPSGNPYEQYF. The DNA for the CDR3 is TGTGCCAGCAGCCCATCCGGGAATCCCTACGAGCAGTACTTC. The J gene is TRBJ2-7, the V gene TRBV9; D perhaps matches TRBD2 (5 bases). V was shortened by 4 bases and J by 2 bases, with 13 bases between the two germline ends. Germline V lookup: CDR1 SGDLS, CDR2 YYNGEE. The CDR3 length is 14 residues.

The CDR3: CASSLLRGAHEQYF. CDR3 nucleotide sequence: TGTGCCAGCAGCTTACTCAGGGGCGCCCACGAGCAGTACTTC. This chain joins TRBV28 and TRBJ2-7, with a possible D match to TRBD1 (6 bases). Germline V gives CDR1 MDHEN, CDR2 SYDVKM. Trimming removed 6 bases at V and 5 bases at J, with 17 bases between. The CDR3 loop spans 14 amino acids.

This sequence joins TRBV7-9 and TRBJ2-5; D tentatively fits TRBD1 or TRBD2 (6 bases each). The J call could be wrong; TRBJ2-7 is a better fit for the DNA end. The germline CDR1 and CDR2 sequences are SEHNR and FQNEAQ (reference sequence). This CDR3 comprises 13 residues. The CDR3, as DNA: TGTGCCAGCAGCGGAGGGACAACCTACGAGCAGTACTTC. Its translation: CASSGGTTYEQYF.

The chain employs TRBV7-3 and TRBJ1-5, with 9 bases lining up with TRBD1. The CDR3 consists of 15 residues. V lost 3 bases and J lost 4; bases outside the gene matches: 4. From germline, CDR1 is SGHTA and CDR2 FQGTGA. CDR3 residues: CASSLTGTGNQPQHF. CDR3 bases: TGTGCCAGCAGCTTGACCGGGACAGGGAATCAGCCCCAGCATTTT.

The chain couples TRBV7-6 to TRBJ2-7; D is unresolved. V was shortened by 0 bases and J by 2 bases, with 11 bases between the two germline ends. This CDR3 has 15 amino acids. In germline, CDR1 is SGHVS, CDR2 FNYEAQ. The CDR3 reads CASSLALAGAYEQYF. CDR3 coding DNA: TGTGCCAGCAGCTTAGCACTGGCAGGAGCCTACGAGCAGTACTTC.

This rearrangement joins TRBV9 to TRBJ2-6, with D possibly being TRBD1 (6 bases). CDR1 is SGDLS and CDR2 is YYNGEE in the germline V gene. V shed 3 bases and J shed 2 bases, with 9 bases lying between them. CDR3 length: 15 amino acids. The CDR3 sequence is CASSAYRAGANVLTF. CDR3 in DNA: TGTGCCAGCAGCGCTTACAGGGCTGGGGCCAACGTCCTGACTTTC.

V usage is TRBV7-9 and J usage is TRBJ1-2, with 9 nucleotides matching TRBD1. The CDR3 consists of 15 residues. Germline V lookup: CDR1 SEHNR, CDR2 FQNEAQ (reference sequence). V dropped 2 bases and J dropped 8; count of bases not matched to a gene: 9. DNA of the CDR3: TGTGCCAGCAGCTTACCGGGACAGGGAGAAGGCGGCTACACCTTC. This encodes CASSLPGQGEGGYTF.

This clone occurred once. The V gene is TRBV6-5, the J gene TRBJ2-5; D call uncertain. CDR3 length equals 15 residues. Germline V lookup: CDR1 MNHEY, CDR2 SVGAGI. The V end lost 5 bases, the J end lost 1 base, and 14 bases lay between the germline ends. The CDR3 protein is CASSPRIVRQETQYF. For the CDR3, the DNA is TGTGCCAGCAGTCCCCGGATCGTACGCCAAGAGACCCAGTACTTC.

This clone has only one observation. This chain joins TRBV6-6 and TRBJ2-3; D tentatively reads TRBD1 or TRBD2 (6 bases each). V was trimmed by 10 bases and J by 3 bases, leaving 23 bases between them. Germline assignment: CDR1 MNHNY and CDR2 SVGAGI (reference sequence). The CDR3 consists of 16 residues. The CDR3 protein is CATLYARGGDTDTQYF. Here the CDR3 DNA reads TGTGCCACCCTCTACGCCAGGGGAGGAGATACAGATACGCAGTATTTT.

The chain recombines TRBV29-1 with TRBJ2-1; 7 bases line up with TRBD2. With V trimmed by 3 bases and J by 5 bases, 13 bases remained unmatched. The CDR3 is made up of 16 amino acids. Looked up from germline, CDR1 is SQVTM and CDR2 is ANQGSEA. This CDR3 reads CSVEGLLASRNNEQFF. The CDR3 DNA sequence: TGCAGCGTTGAGGGACTACTAGCGTCGAGAAACAATGAGCAGTTCTTC.

This clone appeared a single time. The chain is built from TRBV5-6 and TRBJ2-1, with D hard to call. The CDR3 consists of 11 residues. Germline values: CDR1 SGHDT, CDR2 YYEEEE. Trimming removed 4 bases at V and 6 bases at J, with 5 bases between. The CDR3 region has the DNA TGTGCCAGCAGCGTACTCAATGAGCAGTTCTTC. Protein sequence: CASSVLNEQFF. The full variable domain, its missing parts supplied by reference TRBV5-6 and TRBJ2-1, is DAGVTQSPTHLIKTRGQQVTLRCSPKSGHDTVSWYQQALGQGPQFIFQYYEEEERQRGNFPDRFSGHQFPNYSSELNVNALLLGDSALYLCASSVLNEQFFGPGTRLTVL.

This sequence joins TRBV7-9 and TRBJ2-7, with D unresolved. This CDR3 spans 14 amino acids. The germline V and J ends were trimmed by 0 bases and 3 bases, with 9 bases remaining between them. CDR1 is SEHNR and CDR2 is FQNEAQ in the germline V gene (reference sequence). CDR3 amino acids: CASSLAGLYYEQYF. In DNA, the CDR3 is TGTGCCAGCAGCTTAGCGGGCCTATACTACGAGCAGTACTTC.

The chain joins TRBV27 to TRBJ2-7, with D possibly called TRBD1 or TRBD2 (6 bases each). The V end was cut by 2 bases, the J end by 7 bases, with 18 bases between. The CDR3 spans 15 residues. CDR1 and CDR2 from the germline V gene are MNHEY and SMNVEV (reference sequence). The CDR3 DNA follows: TGTGCCAGCAGTTTAACGATTGGGGGGCTGGGGGAGCAGTACTTC. The encoded protein is CASSLTIGGLGEQYF.

J is TRBJ2-7 and V is TRBV9; 13 bases are a match to TRBD2. V gave up 4 bases and J gave up 2 bases; unmatched junction bases: 3. CDR1 and CDR2 from the germline V gene are SGDLS and YYNGEE. The CDR3 sequence is 15 residues long. In DNA form, the CDR3 reads TGTGCCAGCAGCTTACTAGCGGGAGGGGCCTACGAGCAGTACTTC. Translated, it gives CASSLLAGGAYEQYF.

The rearrangement joins TRBV25-1 to TRBJ1-2; D remains ambiguous. Germline V gene lookup returns CDR1 MGHDK and CDR2 SYGVNS. The CDR3 consists of 10 residues. The germline V and J ends were trimmed by 11 bases and 8 bases, with 12 bases remaining between them. CDR3 sequence: CACYNGGYTF. The CDR3 nucleotides are TGTGCCTGTTACAACGGGGGCTACACCTTC.

Remarks on this clone: Distinct nucleotide sequences in the sample also encode this CDR3. This chain joins TRBV9 and TRBJ2-1; no reliable D call. The germline CDR1 and CDR2 sequences are SGDLS and YYNGEE. V lost 0 bases and J 0 bases, leaving 1 base between the germline ends. The CDR3 is made up of 13 amino acids. The DNA for the CDR3 is TGTGCCAGCAGCGTAGGCTCCTACAATGAGCAGTTCTTC. This sequence encodes CASSVGSYNEQFF.